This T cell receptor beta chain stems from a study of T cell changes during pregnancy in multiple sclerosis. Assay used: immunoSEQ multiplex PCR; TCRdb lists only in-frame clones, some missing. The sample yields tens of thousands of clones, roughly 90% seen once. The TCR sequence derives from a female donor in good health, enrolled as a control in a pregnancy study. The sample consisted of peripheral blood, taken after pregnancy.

In DNA form, the CDR3 reads TGTGCCAGCTCACCACCCCGAGACAGGGAGGCAGGCCAGTACTTC. Amino acid sequence: CASSPPRDREAGQYF. The genes are TRBV18 and TRBJ2-5, with D perhaps TRBD1 (7 bases). CDR3 length equals 15 residues. Trimming removed 0 bases at V and 10 bases at J, with 18 bases between. Germline V gene data show CDR1 as KGHSH and CDR2 as LQKENI.